This T cell receptor (beta chain) was observed in a study of CD8 T cells in Susac syndrome (dated by TCRdb to between 2018 and 2020). For the study in its entirety: Whether CD8+ T cell activation and differentiation in Susac syndrome was antigen driven was tested using repertoire sequencing. The clonality of the CD8+ T cell repertoire was compared across approximately 11 healthy donors, roughly 14 Susac syndrome patients and under 18 multiple sclerosis patients. Findings and caveats that apply to the study as a whole: The TCR sequencing and HLA analysis was acknowledged to have included a relatively small number of individuals.

Peripheral blood CD8+ and CD4+ T cells from healthy donors, Susac syndrome patients and multiple sclerosis patients were profiled by high-throughput TCR beta sequencing. Multiple sclerosis controls were treatment-naive patients with stable or active relapsing-remitting disease fulfilling revised McDonald criteria. Bulk CD8+ and CD4+ T cells were purified by magnetic negative isolation, while CD8+ TEMRA cells were enriched using FACS. Blood was collected in EDTA tubes and processed within 24 hours, with PBMCs isolated through density gradient centrifugation. PBMCs intended for TCR sequencing were cryopreserved in liquid nitrogen and thawed later in a water bath at 37 degrees C. The sorted or isolated CD4+, CD8+ and CD8+ TEMRA cells had a purity of 90% or higher. RNA was extracted using the RNeasy kit, and about 0.5 to 1 ug of the RNA was reverse transcribed with random hexamers. The immunoSEQ multiplex PCR assay, which covers 54 Vbeta and 13 Jbeta segments, was used to amplify TCR beta CDR3 regions. PCR amplification bias was corrected by using a synthetic template baseline for primer optimization and computational correction. The study's processing was this. Reads were annotated to V, D and J genes per IMGT and analyzed with immunoSEQ Analyzer, keeping only productive sequences. To calculate clonality, Shannon entropy was normalized by log2 of the number of productive unique sequences and then subtracted from one. Public and private clones were assessed among the 100 most prevalent clones of each patient and control. A clone was defined as Susac-specific if it was absent from the healthy and MS cohorts, from over a thousand published viral clones and from other ImmuneACCESS disease sequences. TCRdb trimmed public reads at Q25 via fastp, called clones via MiXCR and kept in-frame beta chains. Rows are combined by CDR3 protein, so each entry shows the most common genes and DNA. The V and J calls here are based on TCRdb, not the publication. The sample table records a few hundred thousand distinct CDR3 sequences; over 75% of these occur just once. The ten largest account for around 0.2% of the sample.

CDR1 and CDR2, per the germline V gene (reference sequence), are SGHNT and YYREEE. Spanning cysteine to phenylalanine, the CDR3 consists of 14 amino acids. CDR3 DNA is the only sequence kept; it has 42 bases, read in frame from the first base. A distance of 16 bases separates the germline ends of V and J, which lose 8 bases and 4 bases respectively. Comments on this clonotype: Its antigen target is currently unknown. One base away there is no much larger clone; base qualities are not given.

The sample consisted of CD8+ T cells from PBMCs. The receptor was derived from a human donor with multiple sclerosis. The sequence links TRBV5-4 to TRBJ2-1, with the D gene call left open. The CDR3 region reads CASFLAAEYNEQFF. Here is the DNA: TGTGCCAGTTTTCTGGCGGCAGAGTACAATGAGCAGTTCTTC.